The 19 T cell receptor beta chains presented below share a single source sample, sequenced in a study of blood T cells in healthy people across ages. The second PCR ran about 6 to 11 cycles with a sample-barcoded 5' primer and J-beta primers. From the 5' RACE reads, TCRdb called clonotypes with MiXCR, one entry per CDR3 protein. This table has over a million distinct CDR3 sequences, 42% appearing once. The specimen was blood. Receptors originate from a woman aged 18-35 years in good health.

The chain carries TRBV11-2 and TRBJ2-1, with a weak D call TRBD1 (6 bases). The CDR3 contains 15 residues. Germline CDR1 SGHAT, CDR2 FQNNGV. V gave up 1 base and J gave up 8 bases, with 15 bases separating them. The chain's CDR3 is CASSLGWGPDDEQFF. CDR3 bases: TGTGCCAGCAGCTTAGGTTGGGGGCCAGACGATGAGCAGTTCTTC.

As regards this clonotype: One end of the junction fails to match germline, which may point to a read error. The rearrangement uses TRBV7-7 and TRBJ1-6, with D unclear. The germline gives CDR1 SSHAT, CDR2 FNYEAQ (reference sequence). This CDR3 is built from 15 residues. CDR3 residues: CASSLAEGVDSPLHF. In nucleotides, the CDR3 is TGTGCTAGCAGCTTAGCAGAGGGTGTTGATTCACCCCTCCACTTT.

This chain links TRBV20-1 with TRBJ1-5; D perhaps matches TRBD1 (6 bases). The germline V gene has CDR1 DFQATT and CDR2 SNEGSKA (reference sequence). This CDR3 contains 14 residues. Between the trimmed V and J ends, which lost 7 bases and 0 bases, there was a span of 13 bases. CDR3 nucleotides: TGCAGTGTTACCGGGACAAATAGCAATCAGCCCCAGCATTTT. Amino acid sequence: CSVTGTNSNQPQHF.

Many counts were recorded for this clonotype. A much larger clone lies a single base off, so this may be a read error. The chain has TRBV27 and TRBJ2-7; 11 bases agree with TRBD1. This CDR3 contains 15 residues. Germline lookup yields CDR1 MNHEY and CDR2 SMNVEV (reference sequence). V lost 6 bases, J lost 7 bases, and 11 bases stayed unmatched. CDR3 DNA sequence: TGTGCCAGCAGCTTAGGACAGGGGGCCTACAATGAGCAGTACTTC. This encodes CASSLGQGAYNEQYF.

V is TRBV20-1 and J is TRBJ2-5; TRBD1 matches 7 bases. The J call may be wrong; the DNA end is better matched by TRBJ2-7. Germline CDR1 reads DFQATT; CDR2 reads SNEGSKA (reference sequence). This CDR3 contains 14 residues. CDR3 loop: CSADRDSPAAEQYF. The DNA for the CDR3 is TGCAGTGCCGACCGGGACAGCCCTGCGGCCGAGCAGTACTTC.

The rearrangement joins TRBV5-6 to TRBJ2-5; 11 positions agree with TRBD2. The DNA end favors TRBJ2-7, so the J call may be wrong. Germline V gene lookup returns CDR1 SGHDT and CDR2 YYEEEE. This CDR3 is built from 13 residues. The CDR3 DNA sequence: TGTGCCACAGGACGACTAGCGGGGTACGAGCAGTACTTC. Residues: CATGRLAGYEQYF.

This clonotype appeared a few times. The chain recombines TRBV20-1 with TRBJ2-3; 8 bases agree with TRBD2. Germline CDR1 is DFQATT and CDR2 is SNEGSKA (reference sequence). J lost 3 bases, V lost 5 bases, and 4 bases had no gene match. The CDR3 loop spans 13 amino acids. CDR3 loop: CSAAGTRTDTQYF. The CDR3 DNA follows: TGCAGTGCTGCCGGGACTAGGACAGATACGCAGTATTTT.

This chain connects TRBV7-2 to TRBJ2-5, with D possibly TRBD2 on 8 matching bases. CDR3 length equals 20 residues. Per germline, CDR1 SGHTA and CDR2 FQGNSA. Trimming cost V 0 bases and J 11 bases, with 34 bases left between them. The CDR3 bases are TGTGCCAGCAGCTTAGCGGGGCAGGGGGTGAGCGGGAGAGGAGTAAATGAGCAGTACTTC. It encodes CASSLAGQGVSGRGVNEQYF.

V usage is TRBV7-2 and J usage is TRBJ1-2; D gene ambiguous. Germline V CDR1 and CDR2: SGHTA, FQGNSA. There are 13 residues in the CDR3. Deletions cut 4 bases from V and 3 bases from J, with 9 bases between. CDR3 sequence: CASSSNWDYGYTF. Written as DNA, the CDR3 is TGTGCCAGCAGCTCAAACTGGGACTATGGCTACACCTTC. The complete variable domain, with remaining parts taken from reference TRBV7-2 and TRBJ1-2, reads GAGVSQSPSNKVTEKGKDVELRCDPISGHTALYWYRQSLGQGLEFLIYFQGNSAPDKSGLPSDRFSAERTGGSVSTLTIQRTQQEDSAVYLCASSSNWDYGYTFGSGTRLTVV.

The chain recombines TRBV9 with TRBJ1-1; D not certain. Trimming pared 0 bases from V and 0 bases from J, leaving 9 bases between. The V gene's germline CDR1 is SGDLS and CDR2 YYNGEE. The CDR3 is made up of 15 amino acids. In DNA, the CDR3 is TGTGCCAGCAGCGTAGTTTCCAGCATGAACACTGAAGCTTTCTTT. This encodes CASSVVSSMNTEAFF.

There are a few counts of this clonotype. V usage is TRBV12-3 or TRBV12-4 and J usage is TRBJ2-1, with D perhaps matching TRBD1 (6 bases). The DNA end lines up better with TRBJ2-7; the J call may be wrong. CDR3 size: 14 residues. The CDR3 DNA sequence: TGTGCCAGTGCAAATGAGGGGGAATTTTACGAGCAGTACTTC. It codes for CASANEGEFYEQYF.

V and J are TRBV12-3 or TRBV12-4 and TRBJ1-1; 9 nucleotides line up with TRBD1. The CDR3 loop spans 14 amino acids. V was clipped by 6 bases and J by 6 bases; unmatched bases: 8. The CDR3, as DNA: TGTGCCAGCAGGGACACAGGGGGCCGGCCTGAAGCTTTCTTT. Protein: CASRDTGGRPEAFF.

In this sample, this clonotype turned up a few times. The V and J genes are TRBV21-1 and TRBJ2-7; the D call in the table, TRBD1, was not verified against the DNA. TRBV21-1 is given as a pseudogene. The CDR3 runs 17 residues. In nucleotides, the CDR3 is TGTGCCAGCAGCAAAGCCAGCCGCCCAAGGGGCACCTACGAGCAGTACTTC. Translating it yields CASSKASRPRGTYEQYF.

This chain uses TRBV29-1 with TRBJ1-2, with 9 nucleotides matching TRBD1. J gave up 0 bases and V 5 bases, and 7 bases lay outside the gene matches. Per germline, CDR1 SQVTM and CDR2 ANQGSEA. The CDR3 has 15 amino acids. DNA for the CDR3: TGCAGCGTTTCGGACAGGGGAACCTCTAACTATGGCTACACCTTC. This gives the protein CSVSDRGTSNYGYTF.

The J gene is TRBJ2-6, the V gene TRBV6-6; D gene uncertain. Germline V gene sequence: CDR1 MNHNY, CDR2 SVGAGI (reference sequence). The CDR3 sequence is 13 residues long. Trimming cost V 4 bases and J 1 base, with 2 bases left between them. DNA for the CDR3: TGTGCCAGCAGTTGGTCTGGGGCCAACGTCCTGACTTTC. This gives the protein CASSWSGANVLTF.

This clonotype was picked up a small number of times. The V gene is TRBV7-2, the J gene TRBJ2-3, with D tentatively TRBD2 (6 bases). The CDR3 consists of 15 residues. V gave up 1 base and J gave up 5 bases, with 13 bases separating them. Looked up from germline, CDR1 is SGHTA and CDR2 is FQGNSA. The CDR3 sequence is CASSLGSGVRDTQYF. The CDR3 region has the DNA TGTGCCAGCAGCTTAGGGTCGGGAGTGCGAGATACGCAGTATTTT.

This clonotype was detected a few times. The genes are TRBV27 and TRBJ1-1; no reliable D call. Trimming took 0 bases from V and 1 from J, leaving 9 bases between them. The CDR3 contains 15 residues. Germline CDR1 reads MNHEY; CDR2 reads SMNVEV (reference sequence). CDR3 bases: TGTGCCAGCAGTTTATCAGTTTCAGGGAACACTGAAGCTTTCTTT. It is translated as CASSLSVSGNTEAFF.

In this sample, this clonotype turned up a few times. The V call is TRBV7-2, the J call TRBJ2-7, with D uncertain. Looked up from germline, CDR1 is SGHTA and CDR2 is FQGNSA. Deletions cut 2 bases from V and 6 bases from J, with 5 bases between. The CDR3 covers 11 residues. The CDR3 coding sequence is TGTGCCAGCAGCTTACATCGCGAGCAGTACTTC. Translating it yields CASSLHREQYF.

The chain is built from TRBV19 and TRBJ1-5; 7 bases map to TRBD1. Germline V gene data show CDR1 as LNHDA and CDR2 as SQIVND (reference sequence). V lost 6 bases to trimming and J lost 2 bases; unmatched junction nucleotides: 4. CDR3 length: 14 residues. The CDR3 protein is CASRLGTGNQPQHF. The CDR3, as DNA: TGTGCCAGTAGACTGGGGACAGGCAATCAGCCCCAGCATTTT.